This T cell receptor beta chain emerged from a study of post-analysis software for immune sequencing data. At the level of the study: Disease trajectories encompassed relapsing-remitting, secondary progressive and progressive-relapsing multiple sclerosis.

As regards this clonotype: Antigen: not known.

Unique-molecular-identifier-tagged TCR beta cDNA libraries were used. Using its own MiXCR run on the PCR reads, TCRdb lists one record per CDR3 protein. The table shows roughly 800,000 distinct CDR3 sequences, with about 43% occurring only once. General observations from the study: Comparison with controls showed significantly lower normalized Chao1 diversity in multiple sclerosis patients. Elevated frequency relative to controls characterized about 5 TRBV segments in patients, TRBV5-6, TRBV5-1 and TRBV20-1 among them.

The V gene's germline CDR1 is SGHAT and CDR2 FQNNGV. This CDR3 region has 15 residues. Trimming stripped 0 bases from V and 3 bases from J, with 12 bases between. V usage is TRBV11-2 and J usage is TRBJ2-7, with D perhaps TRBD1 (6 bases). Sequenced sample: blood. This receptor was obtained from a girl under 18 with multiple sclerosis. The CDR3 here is CASSLDRAGVYEQYF. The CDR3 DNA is TGTGCCAGCAGCTTAGATCGAGCAGGGGTCTACGAGCAGTACTTC.